A single sample is the source of the 14 T cell receptor beta chains below, sequenced in a study of blood T cell repertoires in COVID-19. Assay: immunoSEQ multiplex PCR; the TCRdb copy retains only in-frame clones and omits some. The sample includes 100,000 to 150,000 clones, about four fifths of them seen just once. The sequenced sample was peripheral blood. These TCRs come from a man aged 35-49 years with active or convalescent COVID-19.

The chain links TRBV3-1 (or the pseudogene TRBV3-2) to TRBJ2-5; 7 nucleotides agree with TRBD2. This CDR3 is 16 amino acids long. Germline loops: CDR1 LGHDT, CDR2 YNNKEL (reference sequence). V lost 1 base, J lost 1 base, and 6 bases stayed unmatched. The DNA for the CDR3 is TGTGCCAGCAGCCAAGTTTCTAGCGGAGCCCAAGAGACCCAGTACTTC. Translating it yields CASSQVSSGAQETQYF.

This clone occurred once. This sequence joins TRBV2 and TRBJ2-7; tentatively, D is TRBD2 (5 bases). The ends were cut back, 7 bases at V and 2 bases at J, with 6 bases in the middle. CDR3 length: 11 residues. The germline V gene encodes CDR1 SNHLY and CDR2 FYNNEI. The CDR3 nucleotides read TGTGCCAGCACCGGGACCTACGAGCAGTACTTC. Translating gives CASTGTYEQYF.

This sequence joins TRBV5-1 and TRBJ1-1; no firm D call. Per germline, CDR1 SGHRS and CDR2 YFSETQ. This CDR3 comprises 13 residues. Trimming removed 1 base at V and 0 bases at J, with 4 bases between. CDR3 residues: CASSLFMNTEAFF. CDR3 bases: TGCGCCAGCAGCTTGTTCATGAACACTGAAGCTTTCTTT.

The chain has TRBV6-1 and TRBJ2-4; D possibly corresponds to TRBD1 (5 bases). The CDR3 totals 15 residues. Germline loops: CDR1 MNHNS, CDR2 SASEGT. V was shortened by 3 bases and J by 0 bases, with 9 bases between the two germline ends. Here the CDR3 reads CASSDQGLAKNIQYF. In DNA, the CDR3 is TGTGCCAGCAGTGATCAGGGTTTAGCCAAAAACATTCAGTACTTC.

In its sample, this clone was seen many times. This rearrangement joins TRBV24-1 to TRBJ1-2; tentative D call: TRBD1 (5 bases). Trimming stripped 4 bases from V and 4 bases from J, with 12 bases between. Germline CDR1 is KGHDR and CDR2 is SFDVKD. CDR3 size: 14 residues. DNA for the CDR3: TGTGCCACCAGTGACCAAGACAGAGGCTATGGCTACACCTTC. The encoded protein is CATSDQDRGYGYTF.

This sequence joins TRBV5-1 and TRBJ2-7; unclear D gene. The V gene's germline CDR1 is SGHRS and CDR2 YFSETQ. The CDR3 is 11 amino acids. Trimming removed 0 bases from V and 7 bases from J, with 5 bases in between. The CDR3 here is CASSLAVEQYF. CDR3 bases: TGCGCCAGCAGCTTGGCGGTTGAGCAGTACTTC.

The chain combines TRBV6-5 with TRBJ1-2; D may be TRBD1 (5 bases). The CDR3 loop spans 14 amino acids. Trimming removed 5 bases at V and 4 bases at J, with 14 bases between. Germline CDR1 MNHEY, CDR2 SVGAGI. The CDR3 DNA reads as TGTGCCAGCAGTCCGCGGGGGAGCCCCTATGGCTACACCTTC. It translates to CASSPRGSPYGYTF.

The chain carries TRBV3-1 (or the pseudogene TRBV3-2) and TRBJ2-7; 7 positions agree with TRBD1. J gave up 0 bases and V 8 bases, and 7 bases lay outside the gene matches. Germline CDR1 and CDR2: LGHDT and YNNKEL (reference sequence). This CDR3 is 14 amino acids long. CDR3 DNA: TGTGCCAGCGTACCGGGACAGAGCTCCTACGAGCAGTACTTC. It codes for CASVPGQSSYEQYF.

The chain carries TRBV25-1 and TRBJ2-1, with D unresolved. V was shortened by 3 bases and J by 0 bases, with 9 bases between the two germline ends. CDR1 is MGHDK and CDR2 is SYGVNS in the germline V gene. CDR3 length: 15 residues. CDR3 residues: CASSEARSSYNEQFF. The CDR3 DNA reads TGTGCCAGCAGTGAGGCCCGCAGCTCCTACAATGAGCAGTTCTTC.

This sequence joins TRBV6-6 and TRBJ1-1, with 9 bases matching TRBD1. Germline V gives CDR1 MNHNY, CDR2 SVGAGI (reference sequence). This CDR3 comprises 17 residues. Germline trimming cut 5 bases from V and 1 base from J; bases unmatched to any gene: 11. The CDR3 DNA follows: TGTGCCAGCAGTCGACTTAGACAGGGGGTGTCGAACACTGAAGCTTTCTTT. Protein sequence: CASSRLRQGVSNTEAFF.

CDR3 sequence: CASSTRTGAGEQYF. The CDR3 bases are TGTGCCAGCAGCACTCGGACAGGGGCGGGGGAGCAGTACTTC. V and J are TRBV9 and TRBJ2-7, with TRBD1 identical over 9 bases. The trim removed 4 bases at V and 7 bases at J, leaving 9 bases unmatched. The CDR3 loop spans 14 amino acids. Germline CDR1 SGDLS, CDR2 YYNGEE.

The chain joins TRBV29-1 to TRBJ2-1; 10 bases match TRBD1. This CDR3 region has 13 residues. The trim removed 7 bases at V and 4 bases at J, leaving 4 bases unmatched. Germline V gene data show CDR1 as SQVTM and CDR2 as ANQGSEA. Written as DNA, the CDR3 is TGCAGCGCATTGGGACAGGGGTACAATGAGCAGTTCTTC. Amino acids: CSALGQGYNEQFF.

The V call is TRBV6-1, the J call TRBJ2-1; weak D call: TRBD1 (6 bases). With 4 bases removed from V and 2 bases from J, the gap between germline ends came to 27 bases. The CDR3 has 20 residues. CDR1 is MNHNS, CDR2 SASEGT, per germline. CDR3 sequence: CASSAPLGHPKGGTYNEQFF. CDR3 DNA sequence: TGTGCCAGCAGTGCCCCGTTGGGACACCCCAAAGGGGGAACCTACAATGAGCAGTTCTTC.

This clone was recorded a few times. The gene calls are TRBV5-5 and TRBJ2-3; 11 bases match TRBD2. CDR3 size: 17 residues. Trimming took 0 bases from V and 1 from J; bases not matched to a gene: 4. The germline gives CDR1 SGHKS, CDR2 YYEKEE (reference sequence). CDR3 DNA sequence: TGTGCCAGCAGCTTGGTTAGCGGGGGGGCCGGCACAGATACGCAGTATTTT. It translates to CASSLVSGGAGTDTQYF.